The 21 T cell receptor beta chains given below trace back to one sample, sequenced in a study of monozygotic twins with inflammatory bowel disease. Following a re-call of the 5' RACE reads, TCRdb has one entry per CDR3 protein and lacks DNA. This listing includes around 100,000 distinct CDR3 sequences. Material for sequencing was blood. The receptors here all came from a human donor with ulcerative colitis or Crohn's disease, or a healthy co-twin of an affected twin (not recorded which).

The chain couples TRBV12-3 or TRBV12-4 to TRBJ1-2; the D call of TRBD1 rests on TCRdb alone, since no DNA is present to check it. The CDR3 runs 14 residues. The CDR3 loop is CASSLFGGRNGYTF.

V and J are TRBV9 and TRBJ2-1. Germline CDR1 SGDLS, CDR2 YYNGEE. CDR3 length: 15 amino acids. CDR3: CASSIDRGSYNEQFF.

The V gene is TRBV7-2, the J gene TRBJ1-2; no DNA is available, so the TRBD1 call from TCRdb remains unchecked. Germline assignment: CDR1 SGHTA and CDR2 FQGNSA. The CDR3 runs to 15 residues. This CDR3 is CASSLGSASPAGYTF.

This CDR3 reads CASSPGRWETQYF. This chain uses TRBV12-3 or TRBV12-4 with TRBJ2-5; the D call of TRBD1 rests on TCRdb alone, since no DNA is present to check it. The CDR3 loop spans 13 amino acids.

The gene calls are TRBV5-1 and TRBJ1-6. The CDR3 length is 14 residues. The germline V gene has CDR1 SGHRS and CDR2 YFSETQ. This CDR3 reads CASSFGENNSPLHF.

This sequence joins TRBV7-2 and TRBJ2-4. The germline V gene encodes CDR1 SGHTA and CDR2 FQGNSA. This CDR3 region has 14 residues. The CDR3 region is CASSLTLAKNIQYF. Full variable domain (remainder filled in from reference TRBV7-2 and TRBJ2-4): GAGVSQSPSNKVTEKGKDVELRCDPISGHTALYWYRQSLGQGLEFLIYFQGNSAPDKSGLPSDRFSAERTGGSVSTLTIQRTQQEDSAVYLCASSLTLAKNIQYFGAGTRLSVL.

CDR3: CASRSSGRGGNIQYF. The chain carries TRBV7-2 and TRBJ2-4; TCRdb outputs TRBD2, but without DNA this stays unchecked. The CDR3 runs 15 residues. Germline loops: CDR1 SGHTA, CDR2 FQGNSA.

The V call is TRBV30, the J call TRBJ2-1; TCRdb's assignment of TRBD1 cannot be checked, as there is no DNA. From germline, CDR1 is GTSNPN and CDR2 SVGIG (reference sequence). This CDR3 region has 17 residues. This CDR3 is CAWSVLSWGQLDNEQFF.

According to its frequency, this clonotype is medium-sized (0.01 to 0.1%). This sequence joins TRBV5-1 and TRBJ2-3; TCRdb's assignment of TRBD1 cannot be checked, as there is no DNA. This CDR3 spans 15 amino acids. Germline assignment: CDR1 SGHRS and CDR2 YFSETQ. This chain's CDR3 is CASSLAGTAVDTQYF.

The chain couples TRBV11-2 to TRBJ2-3; TCRdb picks TRBD1, but there is no DNA to check that call. This CDR3 contains 15 residues. The germline V gene has CDR1 SGHAT and CDR2 FQNNGV. The CDR3 sequence is CASSFDRGATDTQYF.

V is TRBV5-1 and J is TRBJ2-3. Germline-derived CDR1 and CDR2 are SGHRS and YFSETQ. CDR3 length: 13 residues. CDR3: CASSLHRTDTQYF.

V usage is TRBV3-1 and J usage is TRBJ2-7; as DNA is missing, the TRBD1 call by TCRdb cannot be tested. Germline V CDR1 and CDR2: LGHDT, YNNKEL (reference sequence). CDR3 length equals 15 residues. The chain's CDR3 is CASSQDGGTGYEQYF.

The V and J genes are TRBV28 and TRBJ2-6. The CDR3 covers 15 residues. Looked up from germline, CDR1 is MDHEN and CDR2 is SYDVKM. The CDR3 is CASKSTSSGANVLTF.

V usage is TRBV27 and J usage is TRBJ1-1; there is no DNA to check the TCRdb D call of TRBD1. The CDR3 loop spans 15 amino acids. Germline assignment: CDR1 MNHEY and CDR2 SMNVEV (reference sequence). The chain's CDR3 is CASSSPAGGDKEAFF.

The CDR3 protein is CASRLAGGKEQYF. This chain joins TRBV6-2 or TRBV6-3 and TRBJ2-7; without DNA, the TCRdb call of TRBD2 cannot be checked. This CDR3 contains 13 residues. Germline assignment: CDR1 MNHEY and CDR2 SVGEGT.

The chain is built from TRBV5-1 and TRBJ2-7; TCRdb's assignment of TRBD2 cannot be checked, as there is no DNA. The CDR3 has 15 residues. From germline, CDR1 is SGHRS and CDR2 YFSETQ. CDR3 sequence reads: CASSSDKRGLPEQYF.

The chain uses TRBV20-1 and TRBJ2-1; TCRdb's assignment of TRBD1 cannot be checked, as there is no DNA. Looked up from germline, CDR1 is DFQATT and CDR2 is SNEGSKA (reference sequence). CDR3 length equals 14 residues. The CDR3 reads CSAEPGTGLVEQFF.

This chain uses TRBV6-1 with TRBJ2-3; TCRdb returns TRBD1, unconfirmable since there is no DNA. The CDR3 is 15 residues long. Germline V gene sequence: CDR1 MNHNS, CDR2 SASEGT. CDR3 amino acids: CASSLAGGVTDTQYF.

J is TRBJ2-5 and V is TRBV24-1; the TCRdb call, TRBD1, lacks DNA for checking. Germline loops: CDR1 KGHDR, CDR2 SFDVKD. The CDR3 sequence is 17 residues long. CDR3: CATSDSGTGGFVKTQYF.

The rearrangement uses TRBV27 and TRBJ2-3; TCRdb outputs TRBD1, but without DNA this stays unchecked. This CDR3 region has 16 residues. Germline-derived CDR1 and CDR2 are MNHEY and SMNVEV (reference sequence). CDR3 amino acids: CASSSQGQISSDTQYF.

The chain recombines TRBV6-5 with TRBJ1-1; lacking DNA, the TRBD1 call made by TCRdb goes unchecked. From germline, CDR1 is MNHEY and CDR2 SVGAGI. The CDR3 totals 15 residues. Here the CDR3 reads CASSYTAGLNTEAFF.